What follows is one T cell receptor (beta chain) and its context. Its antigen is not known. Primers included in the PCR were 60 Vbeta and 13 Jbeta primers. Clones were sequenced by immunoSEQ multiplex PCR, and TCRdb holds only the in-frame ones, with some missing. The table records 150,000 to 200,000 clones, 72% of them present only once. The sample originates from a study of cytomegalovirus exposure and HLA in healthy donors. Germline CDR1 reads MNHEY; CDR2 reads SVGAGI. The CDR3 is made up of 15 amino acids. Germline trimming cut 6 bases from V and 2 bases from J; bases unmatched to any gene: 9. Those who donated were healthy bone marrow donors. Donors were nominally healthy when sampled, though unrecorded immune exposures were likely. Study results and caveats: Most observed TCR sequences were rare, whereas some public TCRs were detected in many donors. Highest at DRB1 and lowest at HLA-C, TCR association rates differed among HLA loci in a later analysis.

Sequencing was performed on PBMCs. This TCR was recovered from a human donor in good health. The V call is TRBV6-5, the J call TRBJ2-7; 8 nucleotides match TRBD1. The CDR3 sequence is CASSRGTGDTYEQYF. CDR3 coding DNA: TGTGCCAGCAGCCGCGGGACAGGCGATACCTACGAGCAGTACTTC.